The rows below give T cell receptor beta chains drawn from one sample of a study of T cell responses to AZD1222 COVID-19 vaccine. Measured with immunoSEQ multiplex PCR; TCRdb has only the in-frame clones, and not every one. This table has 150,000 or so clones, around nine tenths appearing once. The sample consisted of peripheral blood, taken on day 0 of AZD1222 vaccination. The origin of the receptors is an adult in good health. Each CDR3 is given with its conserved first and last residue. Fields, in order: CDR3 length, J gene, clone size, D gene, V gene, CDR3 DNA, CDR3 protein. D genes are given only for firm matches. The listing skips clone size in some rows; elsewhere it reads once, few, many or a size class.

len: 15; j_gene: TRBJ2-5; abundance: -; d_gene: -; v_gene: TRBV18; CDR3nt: TGTGCCAGCTCACCACAGGCTTCGGGCCAAGAGACCCAGTACTTC; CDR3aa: CASSPQASGQETQYF
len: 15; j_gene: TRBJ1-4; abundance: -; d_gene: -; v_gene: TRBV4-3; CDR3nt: TGCGCCAGCAGCCTAGACGGTGCAACTAATGAAAAACTGTTTTTT; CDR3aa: CASSLDGATNEKLFF
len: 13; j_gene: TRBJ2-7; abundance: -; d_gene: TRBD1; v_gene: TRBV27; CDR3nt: TGTGCCAGCAGTATACAGGGGAACTACGAGCAGTACTTC; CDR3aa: CASSIQGNYEQYF
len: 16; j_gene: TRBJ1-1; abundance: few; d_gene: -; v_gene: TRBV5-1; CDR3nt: TGCGCCAGCAGGGGTGGGGCAGCTACCATGAACACTGAAGCTTTCTTT; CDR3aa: CASRGGAATMNTEAFF
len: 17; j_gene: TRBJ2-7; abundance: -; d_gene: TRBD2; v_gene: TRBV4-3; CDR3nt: TGCGCCAGCAGCCAAGATCGGGCGGCTAGCGGGAACTACGAGCAGTACTTC; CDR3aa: CASSQDRAASGNYEQYF
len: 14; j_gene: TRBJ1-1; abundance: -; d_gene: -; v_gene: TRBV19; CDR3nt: TGTGCCAGTGTCAGGTATGCCCCGAATACTGAAGCTTTCTTT; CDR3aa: CASVRYAPNTEAFF
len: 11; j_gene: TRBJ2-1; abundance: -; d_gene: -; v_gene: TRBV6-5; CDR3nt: TGTGCCAGCAGTCAAACCTGGGAGCAGTTCTTC; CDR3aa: CASSQTWEQFF
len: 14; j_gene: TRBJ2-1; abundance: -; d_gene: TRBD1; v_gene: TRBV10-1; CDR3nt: TGCGCCAGCAGTTCGGGACAGGGGTGGAATGAGCAGTTCTTC; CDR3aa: CASSSGQGWNEQFF
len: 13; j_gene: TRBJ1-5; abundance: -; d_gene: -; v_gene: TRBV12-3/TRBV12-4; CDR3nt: TGTGCCAGCAGTCTAGGGGTGTTTCAGCCCCAGCATTTT; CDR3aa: CASSLGVFQPQHF
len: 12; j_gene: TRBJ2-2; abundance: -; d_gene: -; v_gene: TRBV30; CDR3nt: TGTGCCTGGAGTGTACGGACCGGGGAGCTGTTTTTT; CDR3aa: CAWSVRTGELFF
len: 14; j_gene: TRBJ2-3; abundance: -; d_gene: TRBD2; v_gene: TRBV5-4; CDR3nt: TGTGCCAGCAGCCCGAGCGGGAGGACAGATACGCAGTATTTT; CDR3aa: CASSPSGRTDTQYF
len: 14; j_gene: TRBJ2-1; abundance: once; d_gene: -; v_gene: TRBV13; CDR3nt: TGTGCCAGCAGCTCCTATACAGTAGGAGGTGAGCAGTTCTTC; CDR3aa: CASSSYTVGGEQFF
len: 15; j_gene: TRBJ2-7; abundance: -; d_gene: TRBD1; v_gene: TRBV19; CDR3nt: TGTGCCAGTAGCCTTACCGGGACAGGGGGCAACGAGCAGTACTTC; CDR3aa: CASSLTGTGGNEQYF
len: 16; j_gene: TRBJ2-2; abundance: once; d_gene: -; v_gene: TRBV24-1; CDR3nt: TGTGCCACCAGTGATCGGACACGAGCGAACACCGGGGAGCTGTTTTTT; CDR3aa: CATSDRTRANTGELFF
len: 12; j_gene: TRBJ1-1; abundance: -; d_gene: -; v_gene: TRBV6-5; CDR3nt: TGTGCCAGCATCAGGTCTAACACTGAAGCTTTCTTT; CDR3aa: CASIRSNTEAFF
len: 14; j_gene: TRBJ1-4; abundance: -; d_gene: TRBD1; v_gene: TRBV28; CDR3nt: TGTGCCAGCAGCTCCGGGACAGGTCCCCAAAAACTGTTTTTT; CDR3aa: CASSSGTGPQKLFF
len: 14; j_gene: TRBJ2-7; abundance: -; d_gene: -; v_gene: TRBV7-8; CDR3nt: TGTGCCAGCAGCTTTTCGCGGATACCCTACGAGCAGTACTTC; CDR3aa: CASSFSRIPYEQYF
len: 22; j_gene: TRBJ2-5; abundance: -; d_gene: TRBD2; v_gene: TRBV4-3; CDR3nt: TGCGCCAGCAGCCAAGAGCGGCCCTGGCTAGCGGGAGGTGGGGTATTGGGAGGGACCCAGTACTTC; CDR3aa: CASSQERPWLAGGGVLGGTQYF
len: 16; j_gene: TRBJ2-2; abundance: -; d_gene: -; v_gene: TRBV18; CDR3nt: TGTGCCAGCTCACCATCGGCCAGTCCGAACACCGGGGAGCTGTTTTTT; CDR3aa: CASSPSASPNTGELFF
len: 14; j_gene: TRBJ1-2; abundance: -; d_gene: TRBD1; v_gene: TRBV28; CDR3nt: TGTGCCAGCAGTTTAGGACAGGGACGAGATGGCTACACCTTC; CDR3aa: CASSLGQGRDGYTF
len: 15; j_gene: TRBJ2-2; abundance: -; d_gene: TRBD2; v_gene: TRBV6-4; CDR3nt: TGTGCCAGCAGTGAAACTAGCGGGAACACCGGGGAGCTGTTTTTT; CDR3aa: CASSETSGNTGELFF
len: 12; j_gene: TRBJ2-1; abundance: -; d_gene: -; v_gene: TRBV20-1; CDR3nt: TGCAGTGCTAGTGAAGGGGGAGATGAGCAGTTCTTC; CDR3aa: CSASEGGDEQFF
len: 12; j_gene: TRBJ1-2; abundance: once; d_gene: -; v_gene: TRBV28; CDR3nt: TGTGCCAGCACCCGACGGAACTATGGCTACACCTTC; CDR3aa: CASTRRNYGYTF
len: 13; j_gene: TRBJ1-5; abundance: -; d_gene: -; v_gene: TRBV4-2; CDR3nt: TGTGCCAGCAGCCAAGATATCAATCAGCCCCAGCATTTT; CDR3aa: CASSQDINQPQHF
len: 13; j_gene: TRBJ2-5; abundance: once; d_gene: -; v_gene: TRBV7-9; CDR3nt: TGTGCCAGCAGCGGGGGGGCTGGAGAGACCCAGTACTTC; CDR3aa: CASSGGAGETQYF
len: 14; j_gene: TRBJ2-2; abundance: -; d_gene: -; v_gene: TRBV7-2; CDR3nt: TGTGCCAGCAGCCTGCCGGAGGTCGGCGGGGAGCTGTTTTTT; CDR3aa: CASSLPEVGGELFF
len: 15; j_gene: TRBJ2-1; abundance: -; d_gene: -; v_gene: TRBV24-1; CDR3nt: TGTGCCACCAGTGATGGCGGTAGCTCCTACAATGAGCAGTTCTTC; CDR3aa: CATSDGGSSYNEQFF
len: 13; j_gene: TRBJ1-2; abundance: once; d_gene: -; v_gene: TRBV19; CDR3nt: TGTGCCAGTTCCCAAGCGGCGGAAGGTGGCTACACCTTC; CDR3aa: CASSQAAEGGYTF
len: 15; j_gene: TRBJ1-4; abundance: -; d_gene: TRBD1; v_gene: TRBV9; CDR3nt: TGTGCCAGCAGCGTTTCCGGGACAGAGAATGAAAAACTGTTTTTT; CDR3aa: CASSVSGTENEKLFF
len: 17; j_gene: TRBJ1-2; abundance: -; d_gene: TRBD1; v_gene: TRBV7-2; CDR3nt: TGTGCCAGCAGCTTCAGGGCCCCGGGACAGGGGTTAGATGGCTACACCTTC; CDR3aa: CASSFRAPGQGLDGYTF